This TCR beta chain was sequenced for a study of cytomegalovirus exposure and HLA in healthy donors (dated by TCRdb to 2016 to 2017). About the investigation overall: According to a later analysis, the 120 or so validation repertoires were produced on the same platform as the roughly 600 repertoires of the first cohort. The aim of the study was to test whether cataloging public T cell receptors could identify signatures of past pathogen exposure. Besides the first cohort of approximately 670 subjects, a separate validation cohort made up of 120 different subjects was used. The study combined high-throughput TCR immunosequencing, statistical association of individual TCRs with disease status, and machine learning to predict cytomegalovirus infection status.

The donors were included in the validation cohort of over a hundred subjects, a group kept apart from the approximately 650-subject first cohort. The germline V end is reduced by 3 bases and the J end by 8 bases; junction bases left unmatched: 6. The CDR3 goes from the cysteine to the phenylalanine over 13 residues. The kept DNA is CDR3 alone, 39 bases in frame from the first base. Looking up the germline V gene yields CDR1 SGHVS and CDR2 FNYEAQ. To prepare the library, the immunoSEQ multiplex PCR assay was applied. The published analysis was carried out like this. To diagnose cytomegalovirus status from the catalog of TCR beta chain sequences, a statistical classification framework was built. TCRdb mirrors the immuneACCESS table, restricted to in-frame sequences. Some clones are absent from its copies; in checked studies, under half trace to an unresolved V gene, and the reason for the others is unknown. The D gene and trimming were derived from the DNA, and the V and J assignments and clone size from that table. The sample yields about 270,000 clones; 65% to 90% were counted once. Jointly, the top ten make up 0.95% to 1.1% of the sample.

Concerning this clone: Its specific antigen is unknown. Base quality data are lacking; no much larger clone is found one base away.

What the research found in general, with its limitations: The classifier was reported to diagnose cytomegalovirus status with high specificity and sensitivity in both the original cohort and the validation cohort. The study listed 150 to 200 TCR beta chains as associated with cytomegalovirus. Of the cluster scores, around 95% were above 0 in a later analysis, which found that TCRs clustered in the first cohort also tended to co-occur in the 90 to 150 validation repertoires. While some public TCRs were present in many individuals, most TCR sequences turned up only very rarely across donors. The authors suggested that the approach could potentially be extended to other disease states and immunological phenotypes. In vitro tests confirmed that a few of the cytomegalovirus-associated TCR beta chains recognize cytomegalovirus antigens. All 120 or so repertoires were used to score co-occurrence in the validation cohort in a later analysis, because that analysis had no HLA typing for the cohort.

The chain links TRBV7-6 with TRBJ1-2, with TRBD1 matching 7 junction bases. The TCR was taken from a woman aged 18-30 years in good health and CMV-seronegative. Sequenced input: PBMCs. Read as DNA, the sequence is TGTGCCAGCAGCTTGAGGCAGGGGGAAGGCTACACCTTC. Protein translation: CASSLRQGEGYTF. This CDR3, with the reference TRBV7-6 and TRBJ1-2 proteins standing in past its ends, gives the full variable domain GAGVSQSPRYKVTKRGQDVALRCDPISGHVSLYWYRQALGQGPEFLTYFNYEAQQDKSGLPNDRFSAERPEGSISTLTIQRTEQRDSAMYRCASSLRQGEGYTFGSGTRLTVV.